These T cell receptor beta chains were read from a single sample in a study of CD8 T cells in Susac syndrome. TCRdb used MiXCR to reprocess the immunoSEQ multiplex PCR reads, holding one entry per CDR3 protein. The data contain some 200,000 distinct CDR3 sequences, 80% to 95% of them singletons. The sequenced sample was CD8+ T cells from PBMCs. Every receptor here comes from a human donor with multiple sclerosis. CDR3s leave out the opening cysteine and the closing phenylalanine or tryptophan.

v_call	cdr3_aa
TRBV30	AWSVHSTNYGYT
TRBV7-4	ASSQELDGSLLSYEQY
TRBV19	ASYGGGDEQY
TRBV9	ASSVVGTSGGAPDMQY
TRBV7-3	ASSLNVGAGTEAF
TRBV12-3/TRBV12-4	ASSFPGGDTQY
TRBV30	AWSPTGSYGYT
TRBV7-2	ASSLEGSDEQY
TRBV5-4	ASSLPPDNEQF
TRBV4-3	ASSQDKLRAVEHT
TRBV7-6	ASSLEDRASEQY
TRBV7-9	ASGNRDRHIDGYT
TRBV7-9	ASTSRLAYEQF
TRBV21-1	ASSPNSYLSYEKLF
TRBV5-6	ASSWGQELQETQY
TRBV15	ATEDRVNTEAF
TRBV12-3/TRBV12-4	ASSFPRGGNEQF
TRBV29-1	SVVWRTTPRVDTQY
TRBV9	ASSVEGGMNTEAF
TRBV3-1	ASSQVTLMGDYGYT
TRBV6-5	ASSNFDNEQF
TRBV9	ASSYLSPGDLNTEAF
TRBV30	AWSPTGDGEQY
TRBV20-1	SARDGGVQETQY
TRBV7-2	ASSSGQKVEAF
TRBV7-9	ASARQYNEQF